The TCR beta chain under discussion was sequenced for a study of CD8+CD57+ T cells in acquired aplastic anemia. The template for TCR beta VDJ and CDR3 sequence profiling was genomic DNA. TCRdb independently ran MiXCR on the reads; one entry per CDR3 protein. The sample lists a few hundred thousand distinct CDR3 sequences, around 63% occurring once. CDR3 length: 15 residues. The germline V gene has CDR1 LNHNV and CDR2 YYDKDF (reference sequence). Trimming at V came to 3 bases and at J to 2 bases, leaving 7 bases not matched to a gene. The chain is built from TRBV15 and TRBJ2-7; 7 bases match TRBD2. Source material: sorted CD4+, CD8+, or CD8+CD57+ T cells (not recorded which) from PBMCs. The receptor comes from a human donor in good health. The CDR3 nucleotides read TGTGCCACCAGCAGGGGGGGGGTACCGGCCTACGAGCAGTACTTC. It codes for CATSRGGVPAYEQYF.